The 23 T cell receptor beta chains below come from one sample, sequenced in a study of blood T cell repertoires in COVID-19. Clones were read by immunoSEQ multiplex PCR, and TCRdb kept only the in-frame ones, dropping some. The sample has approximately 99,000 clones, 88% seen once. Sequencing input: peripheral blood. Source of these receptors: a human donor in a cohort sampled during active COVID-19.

CDR3 in DNA: TGTGCCAGCAGACTAGCGGGGGGCCTTTACGAGCAGTACTTC. Amino acid sequence: CASRLAGGLYEQYF. This chain links TRBV28 with TRBJ2-7; 12 nucleotides agree with TRBD2. The ends lost 6 bases at V and 4 bases at J; junction bases unmatched: 4. The CDR3 has 14 amino acids. The germline gives CDR1 MDHEN, CDR2 SYDVKM.

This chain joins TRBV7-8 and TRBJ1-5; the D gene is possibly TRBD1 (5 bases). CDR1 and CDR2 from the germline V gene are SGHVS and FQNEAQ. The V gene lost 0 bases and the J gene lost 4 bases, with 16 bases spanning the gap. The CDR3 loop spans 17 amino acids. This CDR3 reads CASSLALGLGGNQPQHF. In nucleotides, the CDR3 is TGTGCCAGCAGCTTAGCGTTAGGATTGGGGGGAAATCAGCCCCAGCATTTT.

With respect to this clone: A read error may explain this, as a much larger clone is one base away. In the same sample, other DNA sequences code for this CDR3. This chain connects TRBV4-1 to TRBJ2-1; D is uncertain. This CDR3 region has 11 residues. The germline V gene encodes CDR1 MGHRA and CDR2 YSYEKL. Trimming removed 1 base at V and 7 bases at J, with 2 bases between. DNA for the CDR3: TGCGCCAGCAGCCAAGCGAATGAGCAGTTCTTC. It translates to CASSQANEQFF.

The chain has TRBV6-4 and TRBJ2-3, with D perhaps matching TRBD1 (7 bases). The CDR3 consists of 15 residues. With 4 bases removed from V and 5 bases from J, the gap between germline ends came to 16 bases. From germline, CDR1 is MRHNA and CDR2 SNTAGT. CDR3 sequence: CASSVPGGYLDTQYF. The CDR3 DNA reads TGTGCCAGCAGTGTGCCAGGGGGGTATTTAGATACGCAGTATTTT.

The CDR3 bases are TGTGCCAGCAGTGAAAGGCAGGGAAGAGCGAACACTGAAGCTTTCTTT. It specifies CASSERQGRANTEAFF. V is TRBV6-1 and J is TRBJ1-1, with D possibly matching TRBD1 (5 bases). Per the germline V gene, CDR1 is MNHNS and CDR2 is SASEGT. Trimming stripped 2 bases from V and 1 base from J, with 14 bases between. The length of the CDR3 is 16 residues.

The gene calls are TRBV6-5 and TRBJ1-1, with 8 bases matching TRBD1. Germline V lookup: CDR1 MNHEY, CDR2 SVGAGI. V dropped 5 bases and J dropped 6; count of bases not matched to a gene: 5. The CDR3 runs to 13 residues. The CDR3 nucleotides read TGTGCCAGCAGTCGAGGACAGGGCGCTGAAGCTTTCTTT. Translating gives CASSRGQGAEAFF.

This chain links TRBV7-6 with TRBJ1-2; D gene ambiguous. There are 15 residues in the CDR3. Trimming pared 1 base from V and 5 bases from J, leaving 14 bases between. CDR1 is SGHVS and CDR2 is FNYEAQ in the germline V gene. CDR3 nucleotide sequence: TGTGCCAGCAGCTTAGAGGTTGCAGGCTCTTATGGCTACACCTTC. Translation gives CASSLEVAGSYGYTF.

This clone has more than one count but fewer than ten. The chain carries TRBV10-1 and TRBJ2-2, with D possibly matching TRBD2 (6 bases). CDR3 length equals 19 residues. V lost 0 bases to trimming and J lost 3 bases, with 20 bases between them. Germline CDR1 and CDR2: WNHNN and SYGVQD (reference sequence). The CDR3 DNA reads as TGCGCCAGCAGTGAGTCTGGCGGGGCCCAGGCGGGTTACACCGGGGAGCTGTTTTTT. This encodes CASSESGGAQAGYTGELFF.

The DNA of the CDR3 is TGTGCCAGCAGCTTAGGCCCGGGAGCAGGCCCTACCACTGAAGCTTTCTTT. This encodes CASSLGPGAGPTTEAFF. The gene calls are TRBV7-2 and TRBJ1-1; D gene uncertain. Trimming removed 1 base at V and 4 bases at J, with 19 bases between. Germline V gene lookup returns CDR1 SGHTA and CDR2 FQGNSA. This CDR3 has 17 residues.

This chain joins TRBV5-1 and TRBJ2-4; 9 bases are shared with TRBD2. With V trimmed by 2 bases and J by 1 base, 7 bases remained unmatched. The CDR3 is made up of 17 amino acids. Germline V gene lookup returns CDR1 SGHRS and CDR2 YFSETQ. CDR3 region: CASSFLRTSDAKNIQYF. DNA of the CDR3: TGCGCCAGCAGCTTTCTTAGGACTAGCGATGCCAAAAACATTCAGTACTTC.

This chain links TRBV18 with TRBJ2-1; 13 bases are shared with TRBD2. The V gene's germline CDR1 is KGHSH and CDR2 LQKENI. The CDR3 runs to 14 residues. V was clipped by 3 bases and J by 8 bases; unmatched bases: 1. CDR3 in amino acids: CASSPGLAGYEQFF. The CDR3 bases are TGTGCCAGCTCACCGGGACTAGCGGGATATGAGCAGTTCTTC.

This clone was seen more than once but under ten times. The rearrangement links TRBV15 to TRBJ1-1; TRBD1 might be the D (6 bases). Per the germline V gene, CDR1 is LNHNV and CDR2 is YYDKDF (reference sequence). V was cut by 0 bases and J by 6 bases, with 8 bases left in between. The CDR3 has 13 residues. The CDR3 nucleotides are TGTGCCACCAGCAGAGAAGAGGGGGCTGAAGCTTTCTTT. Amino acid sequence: CATSREEGAEAFF.

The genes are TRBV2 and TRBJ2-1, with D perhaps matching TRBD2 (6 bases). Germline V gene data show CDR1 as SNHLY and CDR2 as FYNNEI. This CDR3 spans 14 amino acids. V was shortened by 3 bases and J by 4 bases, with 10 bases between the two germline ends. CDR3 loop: CASSDSGRYNEQFF. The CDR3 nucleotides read TGTGCCAGCAGTGACAGCGGGCGGTACAATGAGCAGTTCTTC.

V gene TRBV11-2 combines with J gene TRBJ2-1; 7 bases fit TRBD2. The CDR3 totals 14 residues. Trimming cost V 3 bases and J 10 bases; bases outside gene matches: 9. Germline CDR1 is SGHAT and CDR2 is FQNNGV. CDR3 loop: CASSFGAGAGEQFF. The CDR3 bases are TGTGCCAGCAGCTTCGGGGCGGGAGCAGGGGAGCAGTTCTTC.

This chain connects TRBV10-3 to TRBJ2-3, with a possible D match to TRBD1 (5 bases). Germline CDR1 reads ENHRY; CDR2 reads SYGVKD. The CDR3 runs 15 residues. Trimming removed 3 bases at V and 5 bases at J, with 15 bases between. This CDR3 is CAISEPTEVRDTQYF. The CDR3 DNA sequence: TGTGCCATCAGTGAACCGACAGAGGTGAGAGATACGCAGTATTTT.

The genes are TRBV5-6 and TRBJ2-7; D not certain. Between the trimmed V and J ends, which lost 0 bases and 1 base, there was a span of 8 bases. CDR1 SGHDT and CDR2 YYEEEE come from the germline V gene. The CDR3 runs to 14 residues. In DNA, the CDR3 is TGTGCCAGCAGCTTGGCTGGCACGTCCTACGAGCAGTACTTC. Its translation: CASSLAGTSYEQYF.

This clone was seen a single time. The CDR3 bases are TGTGCCAGCAGCTTGCGCAGCTCTGGAAACACCATATATTTT. Its translation: CASSLRSSGNTIYF. V is TRBV5-6 and J is TRBJ1-3; D not resolved. Germline V gene sequence: CDR1 SGHDT, CDR2 YYEEEE. V was shortened by 1 base and J by 0 bases, with 5 bases between the two germline ends. The CDR3 totals 14 residues.

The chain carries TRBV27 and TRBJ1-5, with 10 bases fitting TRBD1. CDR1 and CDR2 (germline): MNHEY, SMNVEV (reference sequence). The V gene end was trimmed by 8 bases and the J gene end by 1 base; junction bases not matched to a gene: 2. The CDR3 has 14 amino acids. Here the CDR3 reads CASWTGGSNQPQHF. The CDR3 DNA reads TGTGCCAGCTGGACAGGGGGAAGCAATCAGCCCCAGCATTTT.

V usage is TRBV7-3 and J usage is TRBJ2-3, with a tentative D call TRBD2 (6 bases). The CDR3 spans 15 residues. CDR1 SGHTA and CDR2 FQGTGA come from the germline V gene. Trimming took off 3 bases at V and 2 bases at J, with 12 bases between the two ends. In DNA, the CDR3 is TGTGCCAGCAGCTTCGACGGGACTTTCACAGATACGCAGTATTTT. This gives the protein CASSFDGTFTDTQYF.

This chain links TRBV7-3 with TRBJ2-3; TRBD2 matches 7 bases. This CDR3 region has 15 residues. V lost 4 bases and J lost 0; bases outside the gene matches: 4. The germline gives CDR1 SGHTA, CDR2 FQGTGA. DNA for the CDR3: TGTGCCAGCAGCTCTCCTAGCGGTAGCACAGATACGCAGTATTTT. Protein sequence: CASSSPSGSTDTQYF. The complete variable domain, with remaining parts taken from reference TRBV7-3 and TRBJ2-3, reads GAGVSQTPSNKVTEKGKYVELRCDPISGHTALYWYRQSLGQGPEFLIYFQGTGAADDSGLPNDRFFAVRPEGSVSTLKIQRTERGDSAVYLCASSSPSGSTDTQYFGPGTRLTVL.

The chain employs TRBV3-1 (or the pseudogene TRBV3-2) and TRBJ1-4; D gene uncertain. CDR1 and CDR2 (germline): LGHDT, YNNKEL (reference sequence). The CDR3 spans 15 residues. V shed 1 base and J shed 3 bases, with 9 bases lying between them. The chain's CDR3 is CASSQGPDPNEKLFF. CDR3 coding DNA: TGTGCCAGCAGCCAAGGCCCAGATCCTAATGAAAAACTGTTTTTT.

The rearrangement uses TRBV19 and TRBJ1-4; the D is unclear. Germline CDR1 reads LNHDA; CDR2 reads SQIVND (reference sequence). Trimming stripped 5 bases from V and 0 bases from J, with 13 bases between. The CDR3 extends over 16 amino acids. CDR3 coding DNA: TGTGCCAGTAGTTTCATCCGGGAGTCAACTAATGAAAAACTGTTTTTT. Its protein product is CASSFIRESTNEKLFF.

CDR3 amino acids: CASSLGAPRTGELFF. DNA for the CDR3: TGTGCCAGCAGCCTAGGGGCTCCACGGACCGGGGAGCTGTTTTTT. The J gene is TRBJ2-2, the V gene TRBV11-1; perhaps TRBD1 as D (5 bases). CDR1 and CDR2 (germline): SGHAT, FQDESV (reference sequence). V was trimmed by 5 bases and J by 5 bases, leaving 15 bases between them. The CDR3 is made up of 15 amino acids. The complete variable domain, with remaining parts taken from reference TRBV11-1 and TRBJ2-2, reads EAEVAQSPRYKITEKSQAVAFWCDPISGHATLYWYRQILGQGPELLVQFQDESVVDDSQLPKDRFSAERLKGVDSTLKIQPAELGDSAMYLCASSLGAPRTGELFFGEGSRLTVL.